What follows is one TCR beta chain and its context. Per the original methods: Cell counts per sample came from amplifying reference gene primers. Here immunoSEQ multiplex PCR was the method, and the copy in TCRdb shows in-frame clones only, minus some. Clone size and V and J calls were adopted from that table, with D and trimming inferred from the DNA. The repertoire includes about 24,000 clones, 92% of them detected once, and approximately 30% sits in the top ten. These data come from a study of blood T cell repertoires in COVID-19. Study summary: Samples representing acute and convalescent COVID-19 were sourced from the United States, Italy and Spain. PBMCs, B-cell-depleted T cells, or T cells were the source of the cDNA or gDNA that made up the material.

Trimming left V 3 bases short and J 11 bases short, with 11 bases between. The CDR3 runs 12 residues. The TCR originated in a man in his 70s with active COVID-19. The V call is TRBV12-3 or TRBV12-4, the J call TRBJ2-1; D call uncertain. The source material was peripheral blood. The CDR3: CASSFPPLQQFF. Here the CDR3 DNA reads TGTGCCAGCAGTTTCCCCCCACTCCAGCAGTTCTTC.